These 21 T cell receptor beta chains were all obtained from the same sample, sequenced in a study of metastatic and nonmetastatic thyroid tumors. Via MiXCR, TCRdb re-called the PCR reads. The data hold fewer than 35,000 clones, with 30% observed a single time. Thyroid surgery took place with no prior treatment in any patient. Material for sequencing was blood. The receptors were gathered from a female donor with papillary thyroid cancer or a benign thyroid nodule (not recorded which). Some clones in this sample may be carry-over from other donors' samples.

The rearrangement uses TRBV5-1 and TRBJ2-7, with 7 bases identical to TRBD1. Germline V gives CDR1 SGHRS, CDR2 YFSETQ. The CDR3 loop spans 14 amino acids. The V gene end was trimmed by 0 bases and the J gene end by 5 bases; junction bases not matched to a gene: 5. In DNA form, the CDR3 reads TGCGCCAGCAGCTTGGGGACAGGCGGCGACGAGCAGTACTTC. It specifies CASSLGTGGDEQYF.

This clone was counted many times. Since a much larger clone is just one base distant, this may be a read error. The rearrangement joins TRBV2 to TRBJ2-3; D not certain. This CDR3 has 14 residues. Germline V gives CDR1 SNHLY, CDR2 FYNNEI. The germline V and J ends were trimmed by 4 bases and 6 bases, with 14 bases remaining between them. The CDR3 bases are TGTGCCAGCAGTGGAAACTCCCTGAGGGATACGCAGTATTTT. Its protein is CASSGNSLRDTQYF.

This clone was found many times. This rearrangement joins TRBV12-3 or TRBV12-4 to TRBJ2-7; D is possibly TRBD2 (6 bases). This CDR3 spans 13 amino acids. V was pared by 5 bases and J by 7 bases, with 15 bases between. The CDR3 nucleotides read TGTGCCAGCAGTACCCGGGCCGCGGGGGAGCAGTACTTC. Translated, it gives CASSTRAAGEQYF.

The chain carries TRBV9 and TRBJ2-3; TRBD2 matches 8 bases. Germline-derived CDR1 and CDR2 are SGDLS and YYNGEE. The J segment lost 6 bases and the V segment lost 0 bases, leaving 18 bases of the junction unmatched. This CDR3 is 19 amino acids long. The chain's CDR3 is CASSVEWISGRLRHDTQYF. CDR3 coding DNA: TGTGCCAGCAGCGTAGAGTGGATCAGCGGGAGATTGCGTCATGATACGCAGTATTTT. The whole variable domain, filled in from reference TRBV9 and TRBJ2-3, reads DSGVTQTPKHLITATGQRVTLRCSPRSGDLSVYWYQQSLDQGLQFLIQYYNGEERAKGNILERFSAQQFPDLHSELNLSSLELGDSALYFCASSVEWISGRLRHDTQYFGPGTRLTVL.

In this sample, this clone turned up many times. The chain recombines TRBV29-1 with TRBJ1-2; D unresolved. Germline V gene data show CDR1 as SQVTM and CDR2 as ANQGSEA. This CDR3 region has 12 residues. V was trimmed by 7 bases and J by 3 bases, leaving 12 bases between them. The CDR3: CSAGPDDYGYTF. The CDR3 DNA is TGCAGCGCCGGACCAGATGACTATGGCTACACCTTC.

This clone was seen at least ten times. A much more abundant neighbour one base away suggests this may be a read error. The chain uses TRBV6-1 and TRBJ2-7; TRBD2 matches 8 bases. V lost 6 bases to trimming and J lost 2 bases; unmatched junction nucleotides: 9. Germline lookup yields CDR1 MNHNS and CDR2 SASEGT. This CDR3 region has 15 residues. The CDR3 spells CASSPLAGGPYEQYF. DNA of the CDR3: TGTGCCAGCAGCCCCCTAGCGGGTGGGCCCTACGAGCAGTACTTC.

This clone was seen a few times. J is TRBJ2-7 and V is TRBV28, with TRBD1 matching over 7 bases. CDR1 is MDHEN, CDR2 SYDVKM, per germline. This CDR3 spans 13 amino acids. The junction had 6 bases not matched to a gene; V was cut back by 5 bases and J by 5 bases. In nucleotides, the CDR3 is TGTGCCAGCAGTGGGGGACAGAACGACGAGCAGTACTTC. Its translation: CASSGGQNDEQYF.

The J gene is TRBJ2-7, the V gene TRBV2; 12 positions match TRBD2. The CDR3 is made up of 14 amino acids. Germline lookup yields CDR1 SNHLY and CDR2 FYNNEI. V gave up 3 bases and J gave up 6 bases; unmatched junction bases: 3. The CDR3 sequence is CASSEGLAGVEQYF. CDR3 bases: TGTGCCAGCAGTGAGGGACTAGCGGGTGTCGAGCAGTACTTC.

This clone was seen many times. The same CDR3 arises from other DNA sequences in this sample as well. In DNA, the CDR3 is TGTGCCAGCAGTCCTGCGAACACCGGGGAGCTGTTTTTT. It encodes CASSPANTGELFF. This chain connects TRBV27 to TRBJ2-2, with D hard to call. The CDR3 is 13 amino acids. Trimming took 5 bases from V and 0 from J, leaving 4 bases between them. From germline, CDR1 is MNHEY and CDR2 SMNVEV (reference sequence).

The sample holds many counts of this clone. This chain connects TRBV11-1 to TRBJ2-2, with 12 bases lining up with TRBD1. The CDR3 loop spans 19 amino acids. V lost 5 bases to trimming and J lost 1 base; unmatched junction nucleotides: 11. Germline loops: CDR1 SGHAT, CDR2 FQDESV (reference sequence). CDR3 in amino acids: CASSPSGTGGFWNTGELFF. The CDR3 region has the DNA TGTGCCAGCAGCCCCTCCGGGACAGGGGGCTTTTGGAACACCGGGGAGCTGTTTTTT.

This clone came up once. CDR3 bases: TGCAGTGTCGGAGAGACCCAGTACTTC. Its translation: CSVGETQYF. This sequence joins TRBV20-1 and TRBJ2-5, with D uncertain. This CDR3 region has 9 residues. V lost 7 bases, J lost 4 bases, and 4 bases lay in between. The germline V gene has CDR1 DFQATT and CDR2 SNEGSKA (reference sequence).

This clone was found many times. The rearrangement joins TRBV7-3 to TRBJ1-1, with 12 bases aligning to TRBD1. Germline V CDR1 and CDR2: SGHTA, FQGTGA. The V gene end was trimmed by 5 bases and the J gene end by 1 base; junction bases not matched to a gene: 2. CDR3 length: 15 residues. DNA for the CDR3: TGTGCCAGCAGCCAGGGACAGGGGGCGAACACTGAAGCTTTCTTT. Residues: CASSQGQGANTEAFF.

The chain carries TRBV7-6 and TRBJ1-1; no clear D gene. The CDR3 spans 14 residues. In germline, CDR1 is SGHVS, CDR2 FNYEAQ. Trimming left V 6 bases short and J 4 bases short, with 15 bases between. The DNA of the CDR3 is TGTGCCAGCAGTTCCGTGGGAGGGCCCACTGAAGCTTTCTTT. Protein product: CASSSVGGPTEAFF.

At least ten counts were recorded for this clone. The CDR3 loop reads CASSVEGLYGNTIYF. DNA of the CDR3: TGTGCCAGCAGCGTAGAAGGGTTATATGGAAACACCATATATTTT. The chain links TRBV9 to TRBJ1-3; D not resolved. The CDR3 has 15 residues. V was clipped by 0 bases and J by 3 bases, with 10 bases between them. Germline assignment: CDR1 SGDLS and CDR2 YYNGEE.

This clone appeared a few times. V gene TRBV7-6 combines with J gene TRBJ2-3; D gene uncertain. V lost 0 bases, J lost 0 bases, and 7 bases lay in between. In germline, CDR1 is SGHVS, CDR2 FNYEAQ. This CDR3 is 15 amino acids long. Here the CDR3 reads CASSLADGSTDTQYF. The DNA for the CDR3 is TGTGCCAGCAGCTTAGCCGACGGTAGCACAGATACGCAGTATTTT.

The rearrangement joins TRBV4-1 to TRBJ2-1; 9 bases agree with TRBD2. The V gene end was trimmed by 0 bases and the J gene end by 3 bases; junction bases not matched to a gene: 3. Germline CDR1 MGHRA, CDR2 YSYEKL. This CDR3 is 16 amino acids long. Here the CDR3 reads CASSQDGRGGYNEQFF. Written as DNA, the CDR3 is TGCGCCAGCAGCCAAGATGGGCGGGGGGGCTACAATGAGCAGTTCTTC.

This clone was detected many times. The V gene is TRBV5-1, the J gene TRBJ2-3; unclear D gene. This CDR3 has 14 residues. Trimming removed 5 bases at V and 2 bases at J, with 12 bases between. Looked up from germline, CDR1 is SGHRS and CDR2 is YFSETQ. The CDR3 region has the DNA TGCGCCAGCAGTCAACCCGAGGACACAGATACGCAGTATTTT. It is translated as CASSQPEDTDTQYF.

This clone was recorded at least ten times. The chain employs TRBV6-5 and TRBJ2-3, with 7 bases fitting TRBD1. J lost 1 base, V lost 0 bases, and 4 bases had no gene match. CDR1 MNHEY and CDR2 SVGAGI come from the germline V gene. The CDR3 has 16 amino acids. The CDR3, as DNA: TGTGCCAGCAGTTACTCAAGGACAGGTGGCACAGATACGCAGTATTTT. Its protein product is CASSYSRTGGTDTQYF.

This clone was seen many times. The chain uses TRBV6-1 and TRBJ1-5, with D possibly TRBD1 on 6 matching bases. The germline V and J ends were trimmed by 6 bases and 6 bases, with 18 bases remaining between them. The CDR3 length is 15 residues. Germline V gene sequence: CDR1 MNHNS, CDR2 SASEGT. The CDR3 sequence is CASSPSRGGPQPQHF. The CDR3 DNA is TGTGCCAGCAGCCCCTCAAGGGGGGGGCCTCAGCCCCAGCATTTT.

This clone was counted ten times or more. The sample has other DNA sequences that encode this CDR3 too. The chain couples TRBV4-2 to TRBJ2-1, with TRBD2 matching 8 bases. The CDR3 runs to 17 residues. Losses at the gene ends were 0 bases for V and 4 bases for J; bases not matched to a gene: 8. Germline values: CDR1 LGHNA, CDR2 YNFKEQ. CDR3: CASSQDLAGGQYNEQFF. In DNA form, the CDR3 reads TGTGCCAGCAGCCAAGATCTGGCGGGAGGACAATACAATGAGCAGTTCTTC.

CDR3 sequence (DNA): TGTGCCAGCAGGGGGGACAGGAACTCCTACGAGCAGTACTTC. Translation gives CASRGDRNSYEQYF. The chain carries TRBV28 and TRBJ2-7; 8 bases are a match to TRBD1. CDR1 MDHEN and CDR2 SYDVKM come from the germline V gene. V shed 6 bases and J 0 bases; nucleotides not matched to a gene: 4. This CDR3 is 14 amino acids long.